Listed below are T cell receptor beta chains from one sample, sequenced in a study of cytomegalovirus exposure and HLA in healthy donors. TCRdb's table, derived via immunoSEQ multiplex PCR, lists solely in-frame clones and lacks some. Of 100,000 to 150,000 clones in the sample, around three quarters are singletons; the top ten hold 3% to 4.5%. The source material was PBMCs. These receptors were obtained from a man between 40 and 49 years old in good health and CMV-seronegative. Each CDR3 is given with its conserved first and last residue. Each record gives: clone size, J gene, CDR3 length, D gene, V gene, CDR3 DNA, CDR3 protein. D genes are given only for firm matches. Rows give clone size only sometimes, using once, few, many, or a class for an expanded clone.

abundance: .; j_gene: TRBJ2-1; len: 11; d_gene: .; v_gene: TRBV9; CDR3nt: TGTGCCAGCAGCGTAGAGAGTGAGCAGTTCTTC; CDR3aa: CASSVESEQFF
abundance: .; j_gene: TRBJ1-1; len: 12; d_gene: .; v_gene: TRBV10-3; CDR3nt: TGTGCCATCAGTGAAGGACTGGGAGAAGCTTTCTTT; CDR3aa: CAISEGLGEAFF
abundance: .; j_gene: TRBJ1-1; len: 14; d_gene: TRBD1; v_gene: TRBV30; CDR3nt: TGTGCCTGCGGGGCGACAGGGGGGACCACTGAAGCTTTCTTT; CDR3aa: CACGATGGTTEAFF
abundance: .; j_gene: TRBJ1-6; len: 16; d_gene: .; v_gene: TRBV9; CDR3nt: TGTGCCAGCAGCCCGAGGACAGACTTATTTAATTCACCCCTCCACTTT; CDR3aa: CASSPRTDLFNSPLHF
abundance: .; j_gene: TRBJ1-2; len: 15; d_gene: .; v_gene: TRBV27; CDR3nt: TGTGCCAGCAGTTCGCACTACGGTACTAACTATGGCTACACCTTC; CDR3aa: CASSSHYGTNYGYTF
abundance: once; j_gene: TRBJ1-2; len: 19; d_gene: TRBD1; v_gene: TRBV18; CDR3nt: TGTGCCAGCTCACCAAGTCCTCACAGGGGGTTTTTCTCCTTCAATGGCTACACCTTC; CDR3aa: CASSPSPHRGFFSFNGYTF
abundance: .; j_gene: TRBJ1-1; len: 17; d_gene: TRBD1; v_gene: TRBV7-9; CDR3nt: TGTGCCAGCAGCTTTAGGTCACAGGGGGCGTATGGGACTGAAGCTTTCTTT; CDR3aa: CASSFRSQGAYGTEAFF
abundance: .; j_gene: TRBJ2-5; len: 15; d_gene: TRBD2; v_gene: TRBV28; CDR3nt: TGTGCCAGCTCGGGGGGAGGGGCAATGAGAGAGACCCAGTACTTC; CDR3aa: CASSGGGAMRETQYF
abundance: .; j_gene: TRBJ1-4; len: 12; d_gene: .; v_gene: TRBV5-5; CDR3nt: TGTGCCAGCAGCCTGGACTTGAAAAAACTGTTTTTT; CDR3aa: CASSLDLKKLFF
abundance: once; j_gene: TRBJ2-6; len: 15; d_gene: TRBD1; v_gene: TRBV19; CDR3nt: TGTGCCAGTAAGGGACAGGGGTCTGGGGCCAACGTCCTGACTTTC; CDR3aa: CASKGQGSGANVLTF
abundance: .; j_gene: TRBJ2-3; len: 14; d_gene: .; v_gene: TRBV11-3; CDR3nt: TGTGCCAGCAGCCCCCCGACTAGCACAGATACGCAGTATTTT; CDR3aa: CASSPPTSTDTQYF
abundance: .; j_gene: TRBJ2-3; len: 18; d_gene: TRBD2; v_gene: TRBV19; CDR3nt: TGTGCCACCAGGAACCAACCGACTAGCGGGGGGGCCCTAGATACGCAGTATTTT; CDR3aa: CATRNQPTSGGALDTQYF
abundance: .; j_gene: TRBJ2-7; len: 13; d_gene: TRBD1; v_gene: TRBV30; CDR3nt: TGTGCCTGGAGTCCGGACAGGGGGCTCGAGCAGTACTTC; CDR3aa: CAWSPDRGLEQYF
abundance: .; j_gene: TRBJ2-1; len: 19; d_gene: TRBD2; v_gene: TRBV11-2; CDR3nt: TGTGCCAGCAGCTCCCGGACTAGCGGGGGAGAGTTCTACTACAATGAGCAGTTCTTC; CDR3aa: CASSSRTSGGEFYYNEQFF
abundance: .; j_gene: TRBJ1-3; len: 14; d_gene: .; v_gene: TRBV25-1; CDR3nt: TGTGCCAGCAGTGTCGGGAGCTCTGGAAACACCATATATTTT; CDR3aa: CASSVGSSGNTIYF
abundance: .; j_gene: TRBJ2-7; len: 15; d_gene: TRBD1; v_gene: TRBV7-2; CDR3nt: TGTGCCAGCAACGCCCGAAAGGGGACAGGGGCAGAGCAGTACTTC; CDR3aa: CASNARKGTGAEQYF
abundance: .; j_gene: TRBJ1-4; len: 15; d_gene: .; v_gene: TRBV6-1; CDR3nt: TGTGCCAGCAGTTTAGCAAGGGGCCTGAATGAAAAACTGTTTTTT; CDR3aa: CASSLARGLNEKLFF
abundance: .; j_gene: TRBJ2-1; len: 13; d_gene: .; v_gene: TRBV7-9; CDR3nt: TGTGCCAGCAGCTTACGCTTTTACTGGGAGCAGTTCTTC; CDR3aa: CASSLRFYWEQFF
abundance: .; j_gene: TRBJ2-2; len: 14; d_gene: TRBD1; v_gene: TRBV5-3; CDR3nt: TGTGCCAGAAGCGCGACAGGGGATATCGGGGAGCTGTTTTTT; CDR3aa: CARSATGDIGELFF
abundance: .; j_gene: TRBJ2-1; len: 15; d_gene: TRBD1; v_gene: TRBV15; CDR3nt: TGTGCCACCAGCAGAGATTGGCCAGGGGGAAGTGAGCAGTTCTTC; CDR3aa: CATSRDWPGGSEQFF
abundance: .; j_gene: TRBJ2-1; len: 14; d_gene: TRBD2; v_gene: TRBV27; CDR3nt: TGTGCCAGCAGTTGGACTAGAGGCGACAATGAGCAGTTCTTC; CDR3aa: CASSWTRGDNEQFF
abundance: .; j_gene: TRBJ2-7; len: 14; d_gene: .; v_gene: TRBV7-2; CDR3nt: TGTGCCAGCAGCTTCTCCCGCGACAGCTACGAGCAGTACTTC; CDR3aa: CASSFSRDSYEQYF
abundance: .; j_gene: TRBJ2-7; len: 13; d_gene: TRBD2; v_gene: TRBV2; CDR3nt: TGTGCCAGCATGGGACTAATCAGCTACGAGCAGTACTTC; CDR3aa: CASMGLISYEQYF
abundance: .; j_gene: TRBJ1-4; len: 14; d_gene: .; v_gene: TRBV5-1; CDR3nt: TGCGCCAGCAGATGGTGGTATCCAGATGAAAAACTGTTTTTT; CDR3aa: CASRWWYPDEKLFF
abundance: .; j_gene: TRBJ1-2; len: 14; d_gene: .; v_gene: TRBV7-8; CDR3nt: TGTGCCAGCAGTTCATTAGCAGGGGCCTATGGCTACACCTTC; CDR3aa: CASSSLAGAYGYTF
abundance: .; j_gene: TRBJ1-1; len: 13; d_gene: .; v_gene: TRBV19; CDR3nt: TGTGCCAGTAGTATATCCGGGGTTACTGAAGCTTTCTTT; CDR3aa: CASSISGVTEAFF
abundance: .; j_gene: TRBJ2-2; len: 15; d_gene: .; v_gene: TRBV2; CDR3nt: TGTGCCAGCAGGGTACAGGGACGCGACACCGGGGAGCTGTTTTTT; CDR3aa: CASRVQGRDTGELFF
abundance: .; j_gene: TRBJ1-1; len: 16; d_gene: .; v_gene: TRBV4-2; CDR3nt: TGTGCCAGCAGCCAAGACCACGGGACAAAGAACACTGAAGCTTTCTTT; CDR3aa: CASSQDHGTKNTEAFF
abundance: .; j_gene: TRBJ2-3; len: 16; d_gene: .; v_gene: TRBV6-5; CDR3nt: TGTGCCAGCAGTTACTCTGGTCGCGACAACACAGATACGCAGTATTTT; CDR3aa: CASSYSGRDNTDTQYF
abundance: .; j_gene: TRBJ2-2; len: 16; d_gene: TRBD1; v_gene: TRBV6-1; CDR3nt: TGTGCCAGCAGTGAGCGGGACAGGGGGCTTTCCGGGGAGCTGTTTTTT; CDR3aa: CASSERDRGLSGELFF
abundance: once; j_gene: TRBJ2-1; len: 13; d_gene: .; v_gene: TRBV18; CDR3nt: TGTGCCAGCTCACGAACCGACAGGAATGAGCAGTTCTTC; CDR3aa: CASSRTDRNEQFF
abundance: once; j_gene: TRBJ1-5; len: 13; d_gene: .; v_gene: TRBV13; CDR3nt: TGTGCCAGCAGCTTAAGCAGGGGACAGCCCCAGCATTTT; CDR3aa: CASSLSRGQPQHF
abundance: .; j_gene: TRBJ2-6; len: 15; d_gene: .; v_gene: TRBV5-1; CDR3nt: TGCGCCAGCAGCTTGGGTAGCTCTGGGGCCAACGTCCTGACTTTC; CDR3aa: CASSLGSSGANVLTF
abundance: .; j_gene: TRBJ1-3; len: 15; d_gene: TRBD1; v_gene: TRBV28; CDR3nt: TGTGCCAGCAGTCGCCCGACAGGGTCAGGAAACACCATATATTTT; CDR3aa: CASSRPTGSGNTIYF
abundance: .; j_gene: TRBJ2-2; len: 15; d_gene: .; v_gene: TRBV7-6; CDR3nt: TGTGCCAGCAGCGCTAACAGGCCTCCTGCCGGGGAGCTGTTTTTT; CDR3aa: CASSANRPPAGELFF
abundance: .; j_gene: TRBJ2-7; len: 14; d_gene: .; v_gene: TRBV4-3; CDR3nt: TGCGCCAGCAGCCCGGGACTCCAAGGCTACGAGCAGTACTTC; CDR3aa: CASSPGLQGYEQYF
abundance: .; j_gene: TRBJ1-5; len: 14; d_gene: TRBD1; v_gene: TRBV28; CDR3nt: TGTGCCAGCAGGACCTCAGGGGGCCATCAGCCCCAGCATTTT; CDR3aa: CASRTSGGHQPQHF
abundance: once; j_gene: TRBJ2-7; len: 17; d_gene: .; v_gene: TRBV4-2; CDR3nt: TGTGCCAGCAGCCAAGTAGCGGGCAGGGGGCATTTCTACGAGCAGTACTTC; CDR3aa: CASSQVAGRGHFYEQYF
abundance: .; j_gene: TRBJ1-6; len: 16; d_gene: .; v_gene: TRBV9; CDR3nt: TGTGCCAGCAGCGTAGGGGTCAGGGGCGATAATTCACCCCTCCACTTT; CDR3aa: CASSVGVRGDNSPLHF
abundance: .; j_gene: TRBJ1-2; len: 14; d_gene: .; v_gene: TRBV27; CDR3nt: TGTGCCAGCAGTTCCCCGAGGGTGGGCTATGGCTACACCTTC; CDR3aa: CASSSPRVGYGYTF
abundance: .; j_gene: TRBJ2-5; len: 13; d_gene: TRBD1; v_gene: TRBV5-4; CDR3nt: TGTGCCAGCAGCCCTAGGACAGGAGAGACCCAGTACTTC; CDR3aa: CASSPRTGETQYF
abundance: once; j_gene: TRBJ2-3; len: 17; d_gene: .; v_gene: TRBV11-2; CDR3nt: TGTGCCAGCAGCCCTACGGGGATAGGAGGCAGCACAGATACGCAGTATTTT; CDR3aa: CASSPTGIGGSTDTQYF
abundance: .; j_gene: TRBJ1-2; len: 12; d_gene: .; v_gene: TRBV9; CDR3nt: TGTGCCAGCAGCGACCAACTAGTAGGCTACACCTTC; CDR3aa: CASSDQLVGYTF
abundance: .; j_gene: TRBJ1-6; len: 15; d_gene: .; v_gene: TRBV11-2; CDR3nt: TGTGCCAGCAGCTTATATGCACAGACAAATTCACCCCTCCACTTT; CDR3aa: CASSLYAQTNSPLHF
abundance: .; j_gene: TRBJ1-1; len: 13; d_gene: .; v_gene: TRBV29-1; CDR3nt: TGCAGCTCCCTAACAGGATTGAACACTGAAGCTTTCTTT; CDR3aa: CSSLTGLNTEAFF
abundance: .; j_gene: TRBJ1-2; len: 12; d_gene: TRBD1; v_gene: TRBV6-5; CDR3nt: TGTGCCAGCAGCCGGGGACAGAATGGCTACACCTTC; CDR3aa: CASSRGQNGYTF
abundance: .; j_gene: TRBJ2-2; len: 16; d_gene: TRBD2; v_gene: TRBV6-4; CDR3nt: TGTGCCAGCAGCAACGAGGGACTAACGAACACCGGGGAGCTGTTTTTT; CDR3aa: CASSNEGLTNTGELFF
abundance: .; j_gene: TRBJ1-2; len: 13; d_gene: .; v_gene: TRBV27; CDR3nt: TGTGCCAGCAGCCTAGGGGGAAACTATGGCTACACCTTC; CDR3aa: CASSLGGNYGYTF
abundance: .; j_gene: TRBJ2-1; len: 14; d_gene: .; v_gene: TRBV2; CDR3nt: TGTGCCAGCAGTGAGGGCGCCCCCCGGCATGAGCAGTTCTTC; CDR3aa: CASSEGAPRHEQFF
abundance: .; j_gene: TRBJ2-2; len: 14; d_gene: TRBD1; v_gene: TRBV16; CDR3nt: TGTGCCAGCTGGACAGGAAAAAACACCGGGGAGCTGTTTTTT; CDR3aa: CASWTGKNTGELFF
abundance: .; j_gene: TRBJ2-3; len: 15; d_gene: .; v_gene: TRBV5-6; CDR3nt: TGTGCCGGCAGCCCGCTGGGACTCCAAGGCGATACGCAGTATTTT; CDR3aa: CAGSPLGLQGDTQYF
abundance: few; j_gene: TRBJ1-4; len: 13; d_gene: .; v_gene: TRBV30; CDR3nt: TGTGCCTGGAGTGGGACAGATTACGAAAAACTGTTTTTT; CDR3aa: CAWSGTDYEKLFF
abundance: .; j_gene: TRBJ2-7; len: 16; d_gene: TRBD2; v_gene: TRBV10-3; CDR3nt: TGTGCCATCAGAACGACTAGCGGGGGGGGATCCTACGAGCAGTACTTC; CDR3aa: CAIRTTSGGGSYEQYF
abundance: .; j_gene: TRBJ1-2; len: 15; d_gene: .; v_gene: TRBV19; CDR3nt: TGTGCCAGTATCCCCTCCTTGGAGCTTGCTCGGGGCTACACCTTC; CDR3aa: CASIPSLELARGYTF
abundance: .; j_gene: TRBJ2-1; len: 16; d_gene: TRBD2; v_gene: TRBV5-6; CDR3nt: TGTGCCAGCAGCTCCGGGACGGGGGGCTCCTACAATGAGCAGTTCTTC; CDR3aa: CASSSGTGGSYNEQFF
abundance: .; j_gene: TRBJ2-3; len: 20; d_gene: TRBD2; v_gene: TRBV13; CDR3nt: TGTGCCAGCAGCTTTCACCTAGCGGGGCCCCCCGCATCTAGCACAGATACGCAGTATTTT; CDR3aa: CASSFHLAGPPASSTDTQYF
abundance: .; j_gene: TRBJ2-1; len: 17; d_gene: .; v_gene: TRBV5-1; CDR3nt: TGCGCCAGCAGCTTGGCCGTACAAGGGAGCTCCTACAATGAGCAGTTCTTC; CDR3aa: CASSLAVQGSSYNEQFF